This T cell receptor (beta chain) was sequenced during a study of T cell responses to AZD1222 COVID-19 vaccine. The assay was immunoSEQ multiplex PCR, and TCRdb's table has in-frame clones only and misses some. The sample contains some 170,000 clones, approximately 88% of which appear only once. This CDR3 spans 14 amino acids. Germline CDR1 and CDR2: MNHNY and SVGAGI (reference sequence). V lost 0 bases, J lost 2 bases, and 8 bases lay in between. The source of this sequence is an adult in good health. The rearrangement joins TRBV6-6 to TRBJ2-7; D is undetermined. The sequencing used peripheral blood, collected on day 0 of AZD1222 vaccination. CDR3 DNA sequence: TGTGCCAGCAGTTACTCAGACCCGACCTACGAGCAGTACGTC. Encoded protein: CASSYSDPTYEQYV.